These 22 T cell receptor beta chains came from one sample sequenced in a study of monozygotic twins with inflammatory bowel disease. TCRdb reworked the 5' RACE reads into one entry per CDR3 protein, no DNA. Its table lists under 150,000 distinct CDR3 sequences. Sequencing input: blood. These receptors all stem from a human donor with ulcerative colitis or Crohn's disease, or a healthy co-twin of an affected twin (not recorded which).

The rearrangement links TRBV5-1 to TRBJ1-5. The V gene's germline CDR1 is SGHRS and CDR2 YFSETQ. This CDR3 has 13 residues. CDR3 sequence: CASSLGRNQPQHF. Full variable domain (missing parts from reference TRBV5-1 and TRBJ1-5): KAGVTQTPRYLIKTRGQQVTLSCSPISGHRSVSWYQQTPGQGLQFLFEYFSETQRNKGNFPGRFSGRQFSNSRSEMNVSTLELGDSALYLCASSLGRNQPQHFGDGTRLSIL.

The chain employs TRBV7-8 and TRBJ1-5; TCRdb returns TRBD1, unconfirmable since there is no DNA. The CDR3 is 18 residues long. In germline, CDR1 is SGHVS, CDR2 FQNEAQ. CDR3 in amino acids: CASSLPGQGAFINQPQHF.

V is TRBV18 and J is TRBJ1-1. This CDR3 has 18 amino acids. Per germline, CDR1 KGHSH and CDR2 LQKENI. CDR3 amino acids: CASSPSFIKGNLNTEAFF. Combining the CDR3 with reference TRBV18 and TRBJ1-1 gives the whole variable domain NAGVMQNPRHLVRRRGQEARLRCSPMKGHSHVYWYRQLPEEGLKFMVYLQKENIIDESGMPKERFSAEFPKEGPSILRIQQVVRGDSAAYFCASSPSFIKGNLNTEAFFGQGTRLTVV.

The genes are TRBV6-2 or TRBV6-3 and TRBJ2-3. The length of the CDR3 is 15 residues. The germline gives CDR1 MNHEY, CDR2 SVGEGT. The CDR3 loop is CASSYNIKNTDTQYF.

J is TRBJ1-5 and V is TRBV29-1; without DNA, the TCRdb call of TRBD1 cannot be checked. This CDR3 has 12 residues. Germline V gene lookup returns CDR1 SQVTM and CDR2 ANQGSEA. The CDR3 spells CSARDANQPQHF.

The rearrangement uses TRBV7-2 and TRBJ1-1; TCRdb reports TRBD1, a call that lacks DNA to check it against. Germline V lookup: CDR1 SGHTA, CDR2 FQGNSA. The CDR3 has 15 amino acids. The CDR3 loop is CASSPSGLANTEAFF.

The chain combines TRBV5-1 with TRBJ1-1; TCRdb reports TRBD1, a call that lacks DNA to check it against. The CDR3 runs to 13 residues. Looked up from germline, CDR1 is SGHRS and CDR2 is YFSETQ. This chain's CDR3 is CASSRGVGTEAFF.

The chain links TRBV5-4 to TRBJ2-2; there is no DNA to check the TCRdb D call of TRBD1. Germline CDR1 SGHNT, CDR2 YYREEE (reference sequence). This CDR3 contains 15 residues. The CDR3 protein is CASSPGQGNTGELFF.

The chain has TRBV3-1 and TRBJ2-5; TCRdb calls TRBD1, which cannot be checked without DNA. The germline V gene has CDR1 LGHDT and CDR2 YNNKEL (reference sequence). This CDR3 is 13 amino acids long. The chain's CDR3 is CASAGTVEETQYF.

The rearrangement links TRBV29-1 to TRBJ2-3; TCRdb's assignment of TRBD2 cannot be checked, as there is no DNA. CDR3 length: 12 amino acids. Germline V gives CDR1 SQVTM, CDR2 ANQGSEA. The CDR3 sequence is CSVGGPTDTQYF.

This chain links TRBV19 with TRBJ2-1. CDR1 and CDR2 from the germline V gene are LNHDA and SQIVND (reference sequence). The CDR3 totals 15 residues. CDR3 amino acids: CASSKEAVMTNEQFF.

The chain couples TRBV10-3 to TRBJ2-7. The germline gives CDR1 ENHRY, CDR2 SYGVKD. This CDR3 spans 14 amino acids. The CDR3 spells CAISERGSYYEQYF.

The J gene is TRBJ2-6, the V gene TRBV27. CDR1 MNHEY and CDR2 SMNVEV come from the germline V gene (reference sequence). The CDR3 runs 19 residues. CDR3 protein: CASSLFLGAQGSGANVLTF.

V is TRBV7-8 and J is TRBJ2-7; no DNA is available, so the TRBD1 call from TCRdb remains unchecked. In germline, CDR1 is SGHVS, CDR2 FQNEAQ. The CDR3 sequence is 13 residues long. The CDR3: CASSPGVSYEQYF.

V usage is TRBV20-1 and J usage is TRBJ1-5. Per germline, CDR1 DFQATT and CDR2 SNEGSKA (reference sequence). CDR3 length: 13 residues. The CDR3 sequence is CSAAADRNQLQHF.

This sequence joins TRBV6-1 and TRBJ2-1; the TRBD1 assignment by TCRdb is unverifiable without DNA. Germline values: CDR1 MNHNS, CDR2 SASEGT. This CDR3 has 16 residues. CDR3 loop: CASSPQGRPEYNEQFF.

This chain connects TRBV27 to TRBJ2-1; TCRdb lists TRBD1, though no DNA is available to test this call. The CDR3 length is 14 residues. The germline V gene encodes CDR1 MNHEY and CDR2 SMNVEV (reference sequence). CDR3 sequence: CASSKQGPYNEQFF.

The rearrangement links TRBV4-2 to TRBJ1-5; there is no DNA to check the TCRdb D call of TRBD1. There are 14 residues in the CDR3. Germline V CDR1 and CDR2: LGHNA, YNFKEQ. CDR3 loop: CASSPLTGNQPQHF.

V and J are TRBV12-3 or TRBV12-4 and TRBJ1-3. The CDR3 runs 12 residues. The CDR3 is CASSFRASTIYF.

The V and J genes are TRBV20-1 and TRBJ1-4. The CDR3 has 14 amino acids. Germline V lookup: CDR1 DFQATT, CDR2 SNEGSKA (reference sequence). The CDR3 is CSAISGSRNEKLFF.

The genes are TRBV10-3 and TRBJ2-1; the D call of TRBD2 rests on TCRdb alone, since no DNA is present to check it. This CDR3 region has 14 residues. Germline CDR1 and CDR2: ENHRY and SYGVKD. CDR3 sequence: CAIGARFSYNEQFF.

The gene calls are TRBV5-1 and TRBJ1-2; there is no DNA to check the TCRdb D call of TRBD1. This CDR3 is built from 19 residues. Germline V CDR1 and CDR2: SGHRS, YFSETQ. CDR3 sequence reads: CASSLEGAETFWVNYGYTF. The complete variable domain, with remaining parts taken from reference TRBV5-1 and TRBJ1-2, reads KAGVTQTPRYLIKTRGQQVTLSCSPISGHRSVSWYQQTPGQGLQFLFEYFSETQRNKGNFPGRFSGRQFSNSRSEMNVSTLELGDSALYLCASSLEGAETFWVNYGYTFGSGTRLTVV.